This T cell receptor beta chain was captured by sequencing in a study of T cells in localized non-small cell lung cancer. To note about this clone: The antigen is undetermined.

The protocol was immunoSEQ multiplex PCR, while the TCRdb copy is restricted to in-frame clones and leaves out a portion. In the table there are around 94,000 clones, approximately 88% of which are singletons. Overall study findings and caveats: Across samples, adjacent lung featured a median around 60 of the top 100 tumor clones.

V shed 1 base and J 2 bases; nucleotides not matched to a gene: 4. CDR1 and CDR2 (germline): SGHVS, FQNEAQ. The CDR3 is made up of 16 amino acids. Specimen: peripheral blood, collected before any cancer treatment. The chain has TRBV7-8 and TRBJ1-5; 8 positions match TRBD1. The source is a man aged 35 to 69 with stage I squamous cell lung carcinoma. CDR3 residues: CASSLGGQGGNQPQHF. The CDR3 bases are TGTGCCAGCAGCTTAGGTGGACAGGGCGGCAATCAGCCCCAGCATTTT.